This TCR beta chain is drawn from a study of blood T cell repertoires in COVID-19. There are 16 residues in the CDR3. V gave up 7 bases and J gave up 5 bases, with 20 bases separating them. Looked up from germline, CDR1 is KGHDR and CDR2 is SFDVKD. This clone was counted once. Generated by immunoSEQ multiplex PCR, the TCRdb table keeps only in-frame clones and is missing some. The top ten clones hold around 4.2% of a sample with about 200,000 clones, approximately 89% of them seen once. The TCR originated in a woman between 25 and 40 years old with acute COVID-19. The sample consisted of PBMCs or T cells enriched from blood (not recorded which). The chain recombines TRBV24-1 with TRBJ2-1, with a tentative D call TRBD2 (6 bases). In DNA, the CDR3 is TGTGCCACCAGCGAGACGGGCCTAGCGAAAAACAATGAGCAGTTCTTC. Translating gives CATSETGLAKNNEQFF.